Included here is one T cell receptor beta chain sequence, with context. Its antigen is undetermined. This specimen belongs to a study of cytomegalovirus exposure and HLA in healthy donors. In the PCR, 60 Vbeta and 13 Jbeta primers were used. Clones were read by immunoSEQ multiplex PCR, and TCRdb kept only the in-frame ones, dropping some. The table shows 60,000 to 70,000 clones, with 80% occurring only once. Study-level points and caveats: TCR beta sequences reportedly predicted most subjects' HLA-A and HLA-B alleles accurately.

The V and J ends lost 1 base and 4 bases respectively, with 10 bases between them. The length of the CDR3 is 14 residues. Germline values: CDR1 SGHAT, CDR2 FQNNGV. The chain employs TRBV11-2 and TRBJ2-5; D might be TRBD2 (6 bases). The sample comprised PBMCs. This clonotype originated in a woman in her thirties in good health and CMV-seronegative. CDR3 sequence: CASSLVSGRETQYF. In DNA form, the CDR3 reads TGTGCCAGCAGCTTAGTTTCCGGGAGAGAGACCCAGTACTTC.